These 18 T cell receptor beta chains share one sample of origin, sequenced in a study of T-cell memory formation after mild COVID-19. TCRdb re-derived calls from the 5' RACE reads in MiXCR, one entry per CDR3 protein. The sample yields 450,000 or so distinct CDR3 sequences, around 20% seen once. What was sequenced was PBMCs or a T cell subset sorted from them (not recorded which). These receptors all stem from an adult woman who had mild COVID-19 (a few samples of this study predate the infection). Cell type and time point are not known.

The rearrangement links TRBV4-1 to TRBJ1-5; D perhaps matches TRBD1 (5 bases). Germline V gene lookup returns CDR1 MGHRA and CDR2 YSYEKL. The CDR3 extends over 16 amino acids. Deletions cut 1 base from V and 4 bases from J, with 14 bases between. The CDR3 sequence: CASSQVSPGPNQPQHF. The CDR3 DNA sequence: TGCGCCAGCAGCCAAGTTTCACCAGGGCCTAATCAGCCCCAGCATTTT.

The chain uses TRBV29-1 and TRBJ1-1; no reliable D call. The CDR3 is 12 amino acids. The germline V and J ends were trimmed by 6 bases and 6 bases, with 14 bases remaining between them. The germline V gene encodes CDR1 SQVTM and CDR2 ANQGSEA. The CDR3 region has the DNA TGCAGCGTGATGGTGGACGGCGCTGAAGCTTTCTTT. Its protein is CSVMVDGAEAFF.

A few counts support this clonotype. The J gene is TRBJ2-7, the V gene TRBV20-1; D possibly corresponds to TRBD2 (6 bases). Germline V gene data show CDR1 as DFQATT and CDR2 as SNEGSKA (reference sequence). V gave up 0 bases and J gave up 3 bases, with 15 bases separating them. This CDR3 comprises 15 residues. The CDR3 loop is CSARDLGGTDYEQYF. Written as DNA, the CDR3 is TGCAGTGCTAGAGATCTCGGCGGGACGGACTACGAGCAGTACTTC.

The chain combines TRBV7-9 with TRBJ1-1; D may be TRBD1 (6 bases). Germline V lookup: CDR1 SEHNR, CDR2 FQNEAQ (reference sequence). The CDR3 has 14 residues. V dropped 10 bases and J dropped 1 base, with 16 bases sitting between them. The CDR3 DNA is TGTGCCACTAATCGGGGGCAGTCGAACACTGAAGCTTTCTTT. Protein sequence: CATNRGQSNTEAFF. Filled out from reference TRBV7-9 and TRBJ1-1, the complete variable domain reads DTGVSQNPRHKITKRGQNVTFRCDPISEHNRLYWYRQTLGQGPEFLTYFQNEAQLEKSRLLSDRFSAERPKGSFSTLEIQRTEQGDSAMYLCATNRGQSNTEAFFGQGTRLTVV.

The genes are TRBV7-2 and TRBJ2-7; the match to TRBD1 covers 9 bases. Germline assignment: CDR1 SGHTA and CDR2 FQGNSA. The CDR3 covers 14 residues. J lost 2 bases, V lost 5 bases, and 4 bases had no gene match. CDR3: CASSRQGGTYEQYF. The CDR3 coding sequence is TGTGCCAGCAGCCGACAGGGGGGGACCTACGAGCAGTACTTC.

CDR3: CASSYMGLTYEQYF. CDR3 sequence (DNA): TGTGCCAGCAGTTACATGGGGCTCACCTACGAGCAGTACTTC. V and J are TRBV6-2 or TRBV6-3 and TRBJ2-7, with D possibly being TRBD1 (5 bases). Germline-derived CDR1 and CDR2 are MNHEY and SVGEGT. The CDR3 consists of 14 residues. The V end lost 2 bases, the J end lost 2 bases, and 10 bases lay between the germline ends.

This chain connects TRBV6-5 to TRBJ2-7, with a weak D call TRBD1 (6 bases). The length of the CDR3 is 13 residues. The V gene lost 6 bases and the J gene lost 1 base, with 10 bases spanning the gap. Germline loops: CDR1 MNHEY, CDR2 SVGAGI. The CDR3 DNA reads as TGTGCCAGCAGGGCGACAGGTTCCTACGAGCAGTACTTC. Its protein is CASRATGSYEQYF.

This clonotype was picked up a small number of times. This rearrangement joins TRBV6-1 to TRBJ1-1; D is ambiguous. V gave up 8 bases and J gave up 6 bases, with 4 bases separating them. This CDR3 has 9 amino acids. Germline V gene data show CDR1 as MNHNS and CDR2 as SASEGT. The CDR3 DNA reads as TGTGCCAGCCCGCCTGAAGCTTTCTTT. Translating gives CASPPEAFF.

This clonotype was picked up a small number of times. V usage is TRBV7-3 and J usage is TRBJ1-2; D might be TRBD1 (6 bases). V was clipped by 2 bases and J by 7 bases, with 11 bases between them. The CDR3 loop spans 13 amino acids. CDR1 is SGHTA and CDR2 is FQGTGA in the germline V gene. CDR3 DNA sequence: TGTGCCAGCAGCTTAGAAACAGGGCTTGGCTACACCTTC. It codes for CASSLETGLGYTF.

This clonotype was detected only a few times. The chain has TRBV7-9 and TRBJ1-1; D unclear. V shed 3 bases and J shed 0 bases, with 11 bases lying between them. This CDR3 is 15 amino acids long. From germline, CDR1 is SEHNR and CDR2 FQNEAQ (reference sequence). The CDR3 reads CASSFLGSMNTEAFF. The DNA for the CDR3 is TGTGCCAGCAGCTTTTTAGGGAGCATGAACACTGAAGCTTTCTTT. Full variable domain (rest looked up from reference TRBV7-9 and TRBJ1-1): DTGVSQNPRHKITKRGQNVTFRCDPISEHNRLYWYRQTLGQGPEFLTYFQNEAQLEKSRLLSDRFSAERPKGSFSTLEIQRTEQGDSAMYLCASSFLGSMNTEAFFGQGTRLTVV.

This clonotype appeared a few times. The chain's CDR3 is CASSEYGSGSEQFF. CDR3 nucleotide sequence: TGTGCCAGCAGTGAGTATGGTAGCGGGAGTGAGCAGTTCTTC. The chain employs TRBV2 and TRBJ2-1; the match to TRBD2 covers 9 bases. V lost 3 bases to trimming and J lost 9 bases; unmatched junction nucleotides: 6. The CDR3 totals 14 residues. Germline V gives CDR1 SNHLY, CDR2 FYNNEI.

This clonotype was counted between two and nine times. The chain has TRBV20-1 and TRBJ2-1; D is unresolved. CDR3 length equals 11 residues. Germline V gene data show CDR1 as DFQATT and CDR2 as SNEGSKA (reference sequence). V lost 3 bases and J lost 9, with 9 bases in between. DNA for the CDR3: TGCAGTGCTAGTATGCTTGCTGAGCAGTTCTTC. Translating it yields CSASMLAEQFF.

This clonotype was seen only a few times. The CDR3 DNA reads TGTGCCAGCAGCCCGCGGGAGGGACTAGCGGGAGATACGCAGTATTTT. Amino acid sequence: CASSPREGLAGDTQYF. The chain is built from TRBV9 and TRBJ2-3; 12 bases line up with TRBD2. The J segment lost 5 bases and the V segment lost 4 bases, leaving 8 bases of the junction unmatched. Germline V gene sequence: CDR1 SGDLS, CDR2 YYNGEE. This CDR3 comprises 16 residues.

This clonotype was detected only a few times. This CDR3 reads CASSQGLRAGENNEQFF. CDR3 nucleotide sequence: TGCGCCAGCAGCCAAGGTCTCCGGGCGGGGGAAAACAATGAGCAGTTCTTC. The chain employs TRBV4-1 and TRBJ2-1; 7 bases are a match to TRBD2. Trimming at V came to 1 base and at J to 5 bases, leaving 11 bases not matched to a gene. The CDR3 runs 17 residues. Germline V gives CDR1 MGHRA, CDR2 YSYEKL.

This clonotype was counted at least ten times. The chain employs TRBV7-6 and TRBJ2-7, with TRBD2 matching over 10 bases. CDR1 is SGHVS, CDR2 FNYEAQ, per germline. V lost 6 bases to trimming and J lost 3 bases; unmatched junction nucleotides: 2. The CDR3 runs 13 residues. CDR3 nucleotides: TGTGCCAGCAGTCGACTAGCGGGCTACGAGCAGTACTTC. Protein sequence: CASSRLAGYEQYF.

This clonotype was seen a handful of times. This rearrangement joins TRBV6-2 or TRBV6-3 to TRBJ2-2; possible D gene TRBD1, 6 bases. The CDR3 loop spans 18 amino acids. The ends were cut back, 4 bases at V and 2 bases at J, with 20 bases in the middle. Germline V gene sequence: CDR1 MNHEY, CDR2 SVGEGT. CDR3 loop: CASSFPINGQPNTGELFF. The CDR3 nucleotides are TGTGCCAGCAGTTTCCCGATAAACGGACAGCCAAACACCGGGGAGCTGTTTTTT.

The chain links TRBV4-3 to TRBJ2-3; D is perhaps TRBD1 or TRBD2 (5 bases each). V was cut by 1 base and J by 2 bases, with 13 bases left in between. The CDR3 contains 16 residues. Germline V gene lookup returns CDR1 LGHNA and CDR2 YSLEER. This CDR3 is CASSQGGSGPTDTQYF. The CDR3 coding sequence is TGCGCCAGCAGCCAAGGGGGGAGCGGCCCCACAGATACGCAGTATTTT.

Only one count was recorded for this clonotype. The junction and the germline gene differ at one end; a read error may be behind it. This rearrangement joins TRBV7-9 to TRBJ2-7; D may match TRBD1 or TRBD2 (5 bases each). This CDR3 comprises 14 residues. The germline V gene encodes CDR1 SEHNR and CDR2 FQNEAQ (reference sequence). The CDR3 coding sequence is TGTGCCAGCAGCCCCCGGACCCCTCCCAGGGAGCTGTACTTC. Its protein product is CASSPRTPPRELYF.